The 28 T cell receptor beta chains below were found in one sample sequenced in a study of PD-1 blockade in classical Hodgkin lymphoma. All the patients suffered relapse after autologous stem cell transplantation, and brentuximab vedotin exposure differed. Sequenced by immunoSEQ multiplex PCR; TCRdb stores in-frame clones only, minus some. The sample records about 25,000 clones, 60% to 85% being singletons. The sample was peripheral blood mononuclear cells (PBMCs), taken before the second cycle of nivolumab. These receptors were taken from a human donor with classical Hodgkin lymphoma.

In its sample, this clone is medium-sized. The chain has TRBV5-5 and TRBJ2-7; 11 bases agree with TRBD2. The germline V gene has CDR1 SGHKS and CDR2 YYEKEE (reference sequence). V shed 7 bases and J 4 bases; nucleotides not matched to a gene: 4. The CDR3 has 13 residues. The CDR3 region has the DNA TGTGCCAGCCAACTAGCGGGAGATTACGAGCAGTACTTC. This codes for CASQLAGDYEQYF.

The sample holds one count of this clone. This chain joins TRBV13 and TRBJ2-4; D gene unclear. Germline V lookup: CDR1 PRHDT, CDR2 FYEKMQ (reference sequence). The germline V and J ends were trimmed by 3 bases and 0 bases, with 6 bases remaining between them. This CDR3 is built from 14 residues. The CDR3 nucleotides are TGTGCCAGCAGCTTCGGTATAGCCAAAAACATTCAGTACTTC. Its protein is CASSFGIAKNIQYF.

This clone is a singleton in its sample. The rearrangement links TRBV7-2 to TRBJ2-1, with 9 bases fitting TRBD1. The trim removed 5 bases at V and 7 bases at J, leaving 9 bases unmatched. Germline assignment: CDR1 SGHTA and CDR2 FQGNSA. This CDR3 is 15 amino acids long. The CDR3 sequence: CASSRDWDRANEQFF. CDR3 sequence (DNA): TGTGCCAGCAGCCGTGACTGGGACAGGGCAAATGAGCAGTTCTTC. Filled out from reference TRBV7-2 and TRBJ2-1, the complete variable domain reads GAGVSQSPSNKVTEKGKDVELRCDPISGHTALYWYRQSLGQGLEFLIYFQGNSAPDKSGLPSDRFSAERTGGSVSTLTIQRTQQEDSAVYLCASSRDWDRANEQFFGPGTRLTVL.

The chain joins TRBV19 to TRBJ1-5, with 7 positions matching TRBD1. Germline CDR1 is LNHDA and CDR2 is SQIVND (reference sequence). V shed 6 bases, J shed 0 bases, and the junction held 5 bases outside the gene matches. This CDR3 contains 15 residues. The CDR3 loop reads CASSLGQHSNQPQHF. The CDR3 DNA reads as TGTGCCAGTAGCTTGGGACAGCATAGCAATCAGCCCCAGCATTTT. The full variable domain, completed using reference TRBV19 and TRBJ1-5, is DGGITQSPKYLFRKEGQNVTLSCEQNLNHDAMYWYRQDPGQGLRLIYYSQIVNDFQKGDIAEGYSVSREKKESFPLTVTSAQKNPTAFYLCASSLGQHSNQPQHFGDGTRLSIL.

The rearrangement links TRBV19 to TRBJ2-3, with TRBD1 matching 7 bases. This CDR3 has 13 amino acids. V was pared by 4 bases and J by 4 bases, with 2 bases of the junction left unmatched. In germline, CDR1 is LNHDA, CDR2 SQIVND (reference sequence). The CDR3, as DNA: TGTGCCAGTAGTAGACAGGGTGCAGATACGCAGTATTTT. Translated: CASSRQGADTQYF.

The chain uses TRBV25-1 and TRBJ2-7; 7 positions agree with TRBD2. With 7 bases clipped from V and 5 bases from J, the junction kept 8 bases outside the gene matches. The CDR3 runs to 13 residues. From germline, CDR1 is MGHDK and CDR2 SYGVNS. CDR3 DNA: TGTGCCAGCAATGGCGGGAGACTCCACGAGCAGTACTTC. It encodes CASNGGRLHEQYF.

V gene TRBV5-1 combines with J gene TRBJ2-7; 10 bases align to TRBD2. This CDR3 is built from 14 residues. Trimming removed 0 bases from V and 3 bases from J; junction bases left unmatched: 0. The germline CDR1 and CDR2 sequences are SGHRS and YFSETQ. The CDR3 reads CASSLGTSGYEQYF. The CDR3 DNA reads as TGCGCCAGCAGCTTGGGGACTAGCGGCTACGAGCAGTACTTC. Full variable domain (missing parts from reference TRBV5-1 and TRBJ2-7): KAGVTQTPRYLIKTRGQQVTLSCSPISGHRSVSWYQQTPGQGLQFLFEYFSETQRNKGNFPGRFSGRQFSNSRSEMNVSTLELGDSALYLCASSLGTSGYEQYFGPGTRLTVT.

The V and J genes are TRBV4-3 and TRBJ1-3; D gene ambiguous. Germline CDR1 reads LGHNA; CDR2 reads YSLEER. This CDR3 comprises 15 residues. V gave up 2 bases and J gave up 4 bases, with 12 bases separating them. The CDR3 protein is CASSQLNSGGNTIYF. In DNA form, the CDR3 reads TGCGCCAGCAGCCAATTGAACAGTGGAGGAAACACCATATATTTT.

V usage is TRBV11-2 and J usage is TRBJ2-5, with D maybe TRBD1 (8 bases). V dropped 5 bases and J dropped 4 bases, with 17 bases sitting between them. CDR3 length equals 15 residues. Germline-derived CDR1 and CDR2 are SGHAT and FQNNGV. CDR3 nucleotide sequence: TGTGCCAGCAGCGCAAAAAACAGGGGGGGAGAGACCCAGTACTTC. It is translated as CASSAKNRGGETQYF.

By proportion, this clone is large. This chain joins TRBV5-1 and TRBJ1-4; D not certain. Germline CDR1 is SGHRS and CDR2 is YFSETQ. The CDR3 extends over 13 amino acids. The ends were cut back, 4 bases at V and 5 bases at J, with 9 bases in the middle. The DNA of the CDR3 is TGCGCCAGCAGCGGACGGAAGAATGAAAAACTGTTTTTT. Protein: CASSGRKNEKLFF.

The CDR3 reads CSVTGDRDQETQYF. Written as DNA, the CDR3 is TGCAGCGTTACCGGAGACAGGGATCAAGAGACCCAGTACTTC. J is TRBJ2-5 and V is TRBV29-1; 7 nucleotides align to TRBD1. Germline CDR1 reads SQVTM; CDR2 reads ANQGSEA. The CDR3 spans 14 residues. V was pared by 5 bases and J by 2 bases, with 8 bases of the junction left unmatched.

This sequence joins TRBV6-4 and TRBJ1-4; 9 bases are shared with TRBD1. CDR3 length: 18 residues. J was trimmed by 2 bases and V by 4 bases; bases with no gene match: 11. CDR1 MRHNA and CDR2 SNTAGT come from the germline V gene. CDR3 sequence: CASSATQDRGLTNEKLFF. The DNA for the CDR3 is TGTGCCAGCAGTGCCACCCAGGACAGGGGTTTGACTAATGAAAAACTGTTTTTT.

The chain employs TRBV19 and TRBJ2-7; 11 bases line up with TRBD2. V was clipped by 3 bases and J by 1 base; unmatched bases: 5. Germline V gene data show CDR1 as LNHDA and CDR2 as SQIVND (reference sequence). The CDR3 totals 16 residues. The CDR3 DNA reads TGTGCCAGTAGTATTAAGGGACTAGCGGAATCCTACGAGCAGTACTTC. Amino acids: CASSIKGLAESYEQYF.

The chain carries TRBV11-2 and TRBJ1-4, with D possibly TRBD1 on 6 matching bases. Deletions cut 5 bases from V and 8 bases from J, with 24 bases between. CDR3 size: 17 residues. Germline CDR1 and CDR2: SGHAT and FQNNGV. The CDR3 sequence: CASSHVIRGAWEEKLFF. CDR3 nucleotide sequence: TGTGCCAGCAGCCACGTTATTAGGGGGGCGTGGGAGGAAAAACTGTTTTTT.

This clone qualifies as medium-sized (0.01 to 0.1%). CDR3 protein: CASSRGPSGGYTF. The CDR3 DNA is TGCGCCAGCAGCCGAGGACCTAGCGGTGGCTACACCTTC. The chain is built from TRBV4-1 and TRBJ1-2; D unresolved. Germline CDR1 MGHRA, CDR2 YSYEKL. CDR3 length: 13 residues. The V end was cut by 4 bases, the J end by 7 bases, with 13 bases between.

This chain links TRBV10-1 with TRBJ2-1; 8 positions match TRBD2. CDR3 length equals 17 residues. V was pared by 7 bases and J by 6 bases, with 17 bases of the junction left unmatched. Germline V gene lookup returns CDR1 WNHNN and CDR2 SYGVQD (reference sequence). The CDR3 protein is CASKNPPGLGSGNEQFF. In nucleotides, the CDR3 is TGCGCCAGCAAAAACCCTCCGGGACTAGGATCGGGCAATGAGCAGTTCTTC.

The V gene is TRBV27, the J gene TRBJ2-7, with D tentatively TRBD2 (5 bases). V was clipped by 10 bases and J by 0 bases, with 13 bases between them. CDR1 MNHEY and CDR2 SMNVEV come from the germline V gene (reference sequence). This CDR3 contains 13 residues. The CDR3, as DNA: TGTGCCACCCGGTTAGGAGGCTCCTACGAGCAGTACTTC. This codes for CATRLGGSYEQYF.

The rearrangement links TRBV9 to TRBJ2-2; 10 bases are shared with TRBD2. J was trimmed by 5 bases and V by 3 bases; bases with no gene match: 7. Germline V gives CDR1 SGDLS, CDR2 YYNGEE. The CDR3 sequence is 16 residues long. CDR3 amino acids: CASSGGLARTTGELFF. In DNA, the CDR3 is TGTGCCAGCAGCGGGGGACTAGCGAGAACGACCGGGGAGCTGTTTTTT.

This clone showed up just once. The rearrangement uses TRBV11-3 and TRBJ2-1, with 7 bases identical to TRBD2. J lost 0 bases, V lost 4 bases, and 15 bases had no gene match. Germline CDR1 reads SGHNT; CDR2 reads YENEEA. The CDR3 consists of 19 residues. As DNA, the CDR3 is TGTGCCAGCAGCTCGTTCCCCAACAAACTAGCGCGCTCCTACAATGAGCAGTTCTTC. Amino acid sequence: CASSSFPNKLARSYNEQFF.

The chain couples TRBV5-1 to TRBJ2-2, with 8 nucleotides matching TRBD2. CDR1 is SGHRS, CDR2 YFSETQ, per germline. Unmatched junction bases numbered 6, after V lost 1 base and J lost 4 bases. The CDR3 sequence is 16 residues long. The CDR3, as DNA: TGCGCCAGCAGCTTGATCGGGGGGGTGCCCACCGGGGAGCTGTTTTTT. This sequence encodes CASSLIGGVPTGELFF.

This clone was recorded once. This rearrangement joins TRBV7-9 to TRBJ2-1; D uncertain. The germline V gene encodes CDR1 SEHNR and CDR2 FQNEAQ (reference sequence). CDR3 length equals 18 residues. Trimming removed 8 bases from V and 0 bases from J, with 23 bases in between. The CDR3: CASGFRQTAGSSYNEQFF. The CDR3 nucleotides are TGTGCCAGCGGTTTTCGACAAACGGCTGGTAGCTCCTACAATGAGCAGTTCTTC.

The chain joins TRBV9 to TRBJ2-7; 8 bases agree with TRBD2. There are 17 residues in the CDR3. V trimming: 0 bases; J trimming: 2 bases; junction bases outside the gene matches: 10. CDR1 is SGDLS and CDR2 is YYNGEE in the germline V gene. The CDR3 nucleotides read TGTGCCAGCAGCGTAGTTATGAGGCGGCGGGAGGCCTACGAGCAGTACTTC. This gives the protein CASSVVMRRREAYEQYF.

By share of the sample, this clone is medium-sized. The same CDR3 also results from other DNA sequences found in this sample. The chain joins TRBV7-9 to TRBJ1-5; possibly TRBD1 for D (6 bases). CDR1 is SEHNR, CDR2 FQNEAQ, per germline (reference sequence). This CDR3 region has 15 residues. V was clipped by 4 bases and J by 2 bases, with 12 bases between them. CDR3 residues: CASSSTGSGNQPQHF. CDR3 sequence (DNA): TGTGCCAGCAGCTCTACAGGGTCGGGCAATCAGCCCCAGCATTTT.

This chain links TRBV29-1 with TRBJ2-1; no firm D call. This CDR3 is built from 13 residues. The germline CDR1 and CDR2 sequences are SQVTM and ANQGSEA. The V end lost 5 bases, the J end lost 0 bases, and 8 bases lay between the germline ends. The CDR3 region is CSVPSPSYNEQFF. The CDR3 DNA is TGCAGCGTTCCGTCACCCTCCTACAATGAGCAGTTCTTC.

CDR3 region: CASQLEESSSYEQYF. For the CDR3, the DNA is TGTGCCAGCCAGTTAGAGGAATCGAGCTCCTACGAGCAGTACTTC. The chain employs TRBV6-5 and TRBJ2-7; no clear D gene. Germline CDR1 MNHEY, CDR2 SVGAGI. The ends were cut back, 8 bases at V and 0 bases at J, with 17 bases in the middle. CDR3 length equals 15 residues.

The rearrangement uses TRBV2 and TRBJ1-5; unclear D gene. V dropped 4 bases and J dropped 2 bases, with 9 bases sitting between them. The CDR3 is 14 residues long. Germline CDR1 reads SNHLY; CDR2 reads FYNNEI. In nucleotides, the CDR3 is TGTGCCAGCAGTGCCTCCGGCGGCAATCAGCCCCAGCATTTT. It codes for CASSASGGNQPQHF.

The genes are TRBV7-9 and TRBJ1-1; weak D call: TRBD1 (5 bases). This CDR3 is built from 13 residues. Trimming pared 4 bases from V and 12 bases from J, leaving 18 bases between. Germline V gives CDR1 SEHNR, CDR2 FQNEAQ (reference sequence). CDR3 in DNA: TGTGCCAGCAGCTCCCTCGAGGGGTCGGAATCTTTCTTT. Residues: CASSSLEGSESFF.

This chain connects TRBV5-8 to TRBJ1-2; D is unresolved. The CDR3 runs 13 residues. V was cut by 0 bases and J by 2 bases, with 5 bases left in between. The germline V gene encodes CDR1 SGHTS and CDR2 YDEGEE. The CDR3 loop is CASSLGRNYGYTF. CDR3 coding DNA: TGTGCCAGCAGCTTGGGCAGGAACTATGGCTACACCTTC.